A single T cell receptor beta chain is shown here with its context. V lost 2 bases, J lost 8 bases, and 6 bases stayed unmatched. The CDR3 totals 15 residues. Looked up from germline, CDR1 is MNHEY and CDR2 is SMNVEV (reference sequence). The assay was immunoSEQ multiplex PCR, and TCRdb's table has in-frame clones only and misses some. The table records around 150,000 clones, 85% to 95% of them present only once. This record comes from a study of blood T cell repertoires in COVID-19. The rearrangement uses TRBV27 and TRBJ1-6, with TRBD1 matching over 7 bases. The TCR comes from a woman aged 45-60 years with acute or convalescent COVID-19. Sequences were obtained from peripheral blood. This CDR3 is CASSLLDREYSPLHF. The CDR3 DNA sequence: TGTGCCAGCAGTTTACTAGACAGGGAATATTCACCCCTCCACTTT.